Each of the 21 T cell receptor beta chains below was sequenced from the same sample in a study of human T cells and chemical hapten exposure. Time point noted: pre-sensitization, week 0. Regarding treatment: therapeutic diphenylcyclopropenone sensitization with weekly scalp DPC. Via MiXCR, TCRdb re-called the RACE reads, giving one row per CDR3 protein. The table lists around 350,000 distinct CDR3 sequences, around 5.5% of them singletons, with around 8.6% in the top ten. Sequencing was performed on whole blood, taken in connection with sensitization to the hapten diphenylcyclopropenone (DPC). These receptors were taken from a woman aged 18-29 years with alopecia areata. Some clones in this sample may be carry-over from other donors' samples.

This sequence joins TRBV3-1 and TRBJ2-7; 11 bases agree with TRBD1. V shed 4 bases and J 7 bases; nucleotides not matched to a gene: 9. The CDR3 consists of 15 residues. The germline gives CDR1 LGHDT, CDR2 YNNKEL (reference sequence). The CDR3 nucleotides are TGTGCCAGCAGCCCTGGGACAGGGGGAAGAGGGGAGCAGTACTTC. Translating gives CASSPGTGGRGEQYF.

This clonotype has only a few counts. The DNA of the CDR3 is TGTGCCAGCACCCCCGACAGGGGGCTCACTGAAGCTTTCTTT. Its protein product is CASTPDRGLTEAFF. The V and J genes are TRBV6-6 and TRBJ1-1, with TRBD1 matching 10 bases. The CDR3 contains 14 residues. Germline CDR1 MNHNY, CDR2 SVGAGI (reference sequence). Unmatched junction bases numbered 6, after V lost 7 bases and J lost 4 bases.

This clonotype was recorded a few times. The CDR3 loop is CASRGTAYYNEQFF. As DNA, the CDR3 is TGTGCCAGCAGAGGGACAGCGTATTACAATGAGCAGTTCTTC. The chain employs TRBV12-3 or TRBV12-4 and TRBJ2-1; TRBD1 matches at 7 bases. After removal of 6 bases from V and 4 bases from J, the junction contained 6 bases not matched to a gene. The CDR3 consists of 14 residues.

This clonotype appeared many times. This sequence joins TRBV10-3 and TRBJ1-5, with D uncertain. The V gene's germline CDR1 is ENHRY and CDR2 SYGVKD. Trimming removed 4 bases from V and 7 bases from J, with 14 bases in between. This CDR3 is 14 amino acids long. The CDR3 DNA follows: TGTGCCATCAGTGGTGGAGTTCCGGGGCAGCCCCAGCATTTT. Translating gives CAISGGVPGQPQHF.

As regards this clonotype: One base away lies a much larger clone, so this may be a sequencing read error. The chain couples TRBV7-6 to TRBJ2-1; 7 bases align to TRBD2. V was clipped by 1 base and J by 8 bases; unmatched bases: 8. This CDR3 has 15 residues. In germline, CDR1 is SGHVS, CDR2 FNYEAQ. The CDR3 bases are TGTGCCAGCAGCTTAGGGGGGACTATCCATTATGAGCAGTTCTTC. Amino acids: CASSLGGTIHYEQFF.

This clonotype was found a few times. The V call is TRBV5-1, the J call TRBJ1-2; no definite D call. The V and J ends lost 0 bases and 6 bases respectively, with 15 bases between them. The germline V gene has CDR1 SGHRS and CDR2 YFSETQ. The CDR3 runs 15 residues. CDR3 coding DNA: TGCGCCAGCAGCTTGGAGGGCTCCCTGTCGGATGGCTACACCTTC. Its translation is CASSLEGSLSDGYTF.

The J gene is TRBJ1-2, the V gene TRBV29-1; D may be TRBD1 (5 bases). This CDR3 spans 12 amino acids. Between the trimmed V and J ends, which lost 4 bases and 3 bases, there was a span of 9 bases. Germline loops: CDR1 SQVTM, CDR2 ANQGSEA. The CDR3 loop reads CSVGGRDYGYTF. For the CDR3, the DNA is TGCAGCGTTGGGGGGAGGGACTATGGCTACACCTTC.

This clonotype was detected many times. This chain joins TRBV10-3 and TRBJ1-5; D is unresolved. Looked up from germline, CDR1 is ENHRY and CDR2 is SYGVKD. V was cut by 3 bases and J by 13 bases, with 10 bases left in between. CDR3 size: 11 residues. For the CDR3, the DNA is TGTGCCATCAGTGATGGCAGTTCTCAGCATTTT. The encoded protein is CAISDGSSQHF.

The chain links TRBV6-2 or TRBV6-3 to TRBJ1-2; the D gene is possibly TRBD1 (6 bases). CDR1 MNHEY and CDR2 SVGEGT come from the germline V gene. The CDR3 runs 14 residues. V was pared by 0 bases and J by 4 bases, with 9 bases between. The CDR3 DNA is TGTGCCAGCAGTTACTCGACACAGGGCTATGGCTACACCTTC. It is translated as CASSYSTQGYGYTF.

The rearrangement uses TRBV5-1 and TRBJ1-1; D perhaps matches TRBD1 (5 bases). CDR1 and CDR2 from the germline V gene are SGHRS and YFSETQ. The CDR3 is 18 residues long. V was cut by 2 bases and J by 1 base, with 21 bases left in between. The CDR3 is CASSFGRTEGLRNTEAFF. As DNA, the CDR3 is TGCGCCAGCAGCTTTGGGAGAACTGAGGGGCTCCGGAACACTGAAGCTTTCTTT.

This clonotype has only a few counts. The rearrangement uses TRBV3-1 and TRBJ1-1; D not certain. V was pared by 2 bases and J by 5 bases, with 15 bases between. The CDR3 has 15 residues. The V gene's germline CDR1 is LGHDT and CDR2 YNNKEL (reference sequence). CDR3 amino acids: CASSQLSGLGTEAFF. The CDR3 coding sequence is TGTGCCAGCAGCCAACTTTCAGGACTGGGGACTGAAGCTTTCTTT. Complete variable domain (other parts from reference TRBV3-1 and TRBJ1-1): DTAVSQTPKYLVTQMGNDKSIKCEQNLGHDTMYWYKQDSKKFLKIMFSYNNKELIINETVPNRFSPKSPDKAHLNLHINSLELGDSAVYFCASSQLSGLGTEAFFGQGTRLTVV.

The rearrangement links TRBV4-1 to TRBJ1-2; TRBD1 aligns across 10 bases. CDR1 is MGHRA, CDR2 YSYEKL, per germline. This CDR3 comprises 15 residues. With 1 base clipped from V and 6 bases from J, the junction kept 5 bases outside the gene matches. The CDR3 is CASSQVGTGADGYTF. CDR3 coding DNA: TGCGCCAGCAGCCAAGTAGGGACAGGGGCGGATGGCTACACCTTC.

This clonotype was seen only a few times. The J gene is TRBJ1-1, the V gene TRBV18, with 7 bases lining up with TRBD1. Per the germline V gene, CDR1 is KGHSH and CDR2 is LQKENI. Trimming removed 3 bases from V and 3 bases from J; junction bases left unmatched: 7. The CDR3 has 15 amino acids. Written as DNA, the CDR3 is TGTGCCAGCTCACCTCGACAGGGTAAATACACTGAAGCTTTCTTT. This codes for CASSPRQGKYTEAFF. The full variable domain, rest sourced from reference TRBV18 and TRBJ1-1, is NAGVMQNPRHLVRRRGQEARLRCSPMKGHSHVYWYRQLPEEGLKFMVYLQKENIIDESGMPKERFSAEFPKEGPSILRIQQVVRGDSAAYFCASSPRQGKYTEAFFGQGTRLTVV.

Many counts were recorded for this clonotype. The V call is TRBV6-6, the J call TRBJ1-1, with a weak D call TRBD1 (6 bases). CDR1 is MNHNY and CDR2 is SVGAGI in the germline V gene (reference sequence). The ends were cut back, 0 bases at V and 6 bases at J, with 14 bases in the middle. The length of the CDR3 is 15 residues. The CDR3 is CASSYSPGEISEAFF. In nucleotides, the CDR3 is TGTGCCAGCAGTTACTCCCCAGGGGAAATCTCTGAAGCTTTCTTT.

The rearrangement joins TRBV6-5 to TRBJ1-2; 7 bases are shared with TRBD1. Germline loops: CDR1 MNHEY, CDR2 SVGAGI. V lost 0 bases, J lost 4 bases, and 5 bases stayed unmatched. The CDR3 spans 15 residues. CDR3 nucleotides: TGTGCCAGCAGTTACTCCCAACAGGGGATCTATGGCTACACCTTC. Translation gives CASSYSQQGIYGYTF.

This clonotype was detected ten times or more. V and J are TRBV19 and TRBJ1-5; D gene uncertain. This CDR3 is built from 13 residues. Trimming shortened V by 0 bases and J by 7 bases, and 7 bases separated the two germline ends. Germline CDR1 reads LNHDA; CDR2 reads SQIVND (reference sequence). The CDR3 nucleotides are TGTGCCAGTAGTATAGATTTGTGGCAGCCCCAGCATTTT. It specifies CASSIDLWQPQHF.

Only a few counts were recorded for this clonotype. This rearrangement joins TRBV4-3 to TRBJ2-3; possibly TRBD2 for D (6 bases). Germline loops: CDR1 LGHNA, CDR2 YSLEER. Trimming took 4 bases from V and 5 from J, leaving 16 bases between them. The CDR3 has 15 amino acids. The CDR3 coding sequence is TGCGCCAGCAGCCCCCAGAGATCGGGGGTAGATACGCAGTATTTT. This codes for CASSPQRSGVDTQYF.

This clonotype was found many times. This rearrangement joins TRBV7-3 to TRBJ1-4; tentatively, D is TRBD1 (6 bases). The V gene lost 5 bases and the J gene lost 1 base, with 14 bases spanning the gap. Per germline, CDR1 SGHTA and CDR2 FQGTGA. This CDR3 region has 16 residues. CDR3 sequence reads: CASSLNPRGTNEKLFF. The CDR3 nucleotides read TGTGCCAGCAGCCTCAATCCCAGGGGAACTAATGAAAAACTGTTTTTT. Using reference TRBV7-3 and TRBJ1-4 for the parts outside the CDR3, the full variable domain is GAGVSQTPSNKVTEKGKYVELRCDPISGHTALYWYRQSLGQGPEFLIYFQGTGAADDSGLPNDRFFAVRPEGSVSTLKIQRTERGDSAVYLCASSLNPRGTNEKLFFGSGTQLSVL.

This clonotype has ten or more counts. J is TRBJ1-6 and V is TRBV20-1, with TRBD1 as a possible D gene (5 bases). This CDR3 spans 14 amino acids. V lost 6 bases to trimming and J lost 7 bases, with 16 bases between them. Germline V gene sequence: CDR1 DFQATT, CDR2 SNEGSKA (reference sequence). CDR3 DNA: TGCAGTGCACTAGGACACACGGGGAATTCACCCCTCCACTTT. Residues: CSALGHTGNSPLHF.

The V call is TRBV6-5, the J call TRBJ2-3; 8 bases line up with TRBD2. V lost 4 bases and J lost 0; bases outside the gene matches: 3. The CDR3 is made up of 15 amino acids. In germline, CDR1 is MNHEY, CDR2 SVGAGI. The CDR3 protein is CASSFSGGSTDTQYF. DNA for the CDR3: TGTGCCAGCAGTTTCAGCGGGGGCAGCACAGATACGCAGTATTTT.

This clonotype was seen at least ten times. The CDR3 is CASSPGTTNTGELFF. The CDR3, as DNA: TGTGCCAGCAGCCCCGGGACGACGAACACCGGGGAGCTGTTTTTT. The V and J genes are TRBV7-3 and TRBJ2-2; D possibly uses TRBD1 or TRBD2 (5 bases each). V lost 5 bases and J lost 0, with 10 bases in between. Germline-derived CDR1 and CDR2 are SGHTA and FQGTGA. The CDR3 totals 15 residues.